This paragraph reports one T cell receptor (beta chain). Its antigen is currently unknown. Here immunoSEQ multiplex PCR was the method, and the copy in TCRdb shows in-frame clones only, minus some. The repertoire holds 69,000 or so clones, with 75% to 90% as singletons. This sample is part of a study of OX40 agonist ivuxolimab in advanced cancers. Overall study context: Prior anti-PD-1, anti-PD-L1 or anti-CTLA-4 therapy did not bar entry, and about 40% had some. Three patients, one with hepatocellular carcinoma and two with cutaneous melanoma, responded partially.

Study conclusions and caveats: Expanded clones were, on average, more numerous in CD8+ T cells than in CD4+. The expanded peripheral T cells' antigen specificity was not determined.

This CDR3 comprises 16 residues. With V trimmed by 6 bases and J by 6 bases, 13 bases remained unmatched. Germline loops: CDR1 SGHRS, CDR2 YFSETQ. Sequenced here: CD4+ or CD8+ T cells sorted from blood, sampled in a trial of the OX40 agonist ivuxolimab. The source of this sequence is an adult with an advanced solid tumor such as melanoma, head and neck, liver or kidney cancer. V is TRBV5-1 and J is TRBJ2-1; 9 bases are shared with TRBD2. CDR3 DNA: TGCGCCAGCACCCCAGTTGGAGGCGGGAGGGCCAATGAGCAGTTCTTC. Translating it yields CASTPVGGGRANEQFF. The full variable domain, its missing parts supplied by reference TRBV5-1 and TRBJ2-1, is KAGVTQTPRYLIKTRGQQVTLSCSPISGHRSVSWYQQTPGQGLQFLFEYFSETQRNKGNFPGRFSGRQFSNSRSEMNVSTLELGDSALYLCASTPVGGGRANEQFFGPGTRLTVL.